These 23 T cell receptor beta chains share one sample of origin, sequenced in a study of cytomegalovirus exposure and HLA in healthy donors. With 60 Vbeta and 13 Jbeta primers, the PCR was carried out. TCRdb's table, derived via immunoSEQ multiplex PCR, lists solely in-frame clones and lacks some. Of approximately 89,000 clones in the sample, around 70% were seen once. The sequencing input was PBMCs. These TCRs come from a female donor in good health and CMV-seronegative.

This chain links TRBV4-3 with TRBJ2-7, with a weak D call TRBD1 (6 bases). This CDR3 has 14 amino acids. CDR1 is LGHNA, CDR2 YSLEER, per germline. V lost 0 bases to trimming and J lost 3 bases, with 9 bases between them. The CDR3 is CASSQDNRVYEQYF. As DNA, the CDR3 is TGCGCCAGCAGCCAAGATAACAGGGTCTACGAGCAGTACTTC.

V is TRBV27 and J is TRBJ2-3, with 9 bases fitting TRBD1. V was clipped by 2 bases and J by 2 bases; unmatched bases: 2. Germline V gives CDR1 MNHEY, CDR2 SMNVEV (reference sequence). The CDR3 runs 15 residues. The CDR3: CASSLRDRATDTQYF. The CDR3 region has the DNA TGTGCCAGCAGTTTACGGGACAGGGCCACAGATACGCAGTATTTT.

This clone was observed a single time. The rearrangement uses TRBV27 and TRBJ1-4, with D maybe TRBD1 (5 bases). CDR1 is MNHEY, CDR2 SMNVEV, per germline (reference sequence). The germline V and J ends were trimmed by 4 bases and 6 bases, with 9 bases remaining between them. CDR3 length: 13 residues. The CDR3 DNA reads TGTGCCAGCAGTTGGCAGGGTGATGAAAAACTGTTTTTT. Translating gives CASSWQGDEKLFF. Looking up the rest from reference TRBV27 and TRBJ1-4 gives the full variable domain: EAQVTQNPRYLITVTGKKLTVTCSQNMNHEYMSWYRQDPGLGLRQIYYSMNVEVTDKGDVPEGYKVSRKEKRNFPLILESPSPNQTSLYFCASSWQGDEKLFFGSGTQLSVL.

The chain employs TRBV27 and TRBJ1-5; TRBD1 matches at 8 bases. The CDR3 totals 14 residues. Germline V gene data show CDR1 as MNHEY and CDR2 as SMNVEV (reference sequence). Trimming took 1 base from V and 5 from J; bases not matched to a gene: 1. The CDR3 DNA is TGTGCCAGCAGTTTATTGACAGGGGATCAGCCCCAGCATTTT. It encodes CASSLLTGDQPQHF.

The V gene is TRBV30, the J gene TRBJ2-1, with D unresolved. V lost 0 bases and J 2 bases, leaving 8 bases between the germline ends. Germline V gives CDR1 GTSNPN, CDR2 SVGIG (reference sequence). This CDR3 contains 14 residues. The chain's CDR3 is CAWSVLVAYNEQFF. CDR3 DNA sequence: TGTGCCTGGAGTGTCCTGGTAGCCTACAATGAGCAGTTCTTC.

This clone was detected only once. The genes are TRBV19 and TRBJ1-5; D is possibly TRBD1 (5 bases). Trimming removed 5 bases at V and 2 bases at J, with 16 bases between. The CDR3 is 16 amino acids. The germline gives CDR1 LNHDA, CDR2 SQIVND (reference sequence). In nucleotides, the CDR3 is TGTGCCAGTAGTCTAAATGCAGGGCTGGGCAATCAGCCCCAGCATTTT. Translation: CASSLNAGLGNQPQHF. The variable domain in full, completed from reference TRBV19 and TRBJ1-5, reads DGGITQSPKYLFRKEGQNVTLSCEQNLNHDAMYWYRQDPGQGLRLIYYSQIVNDFQKGDIAEGYSVSREKKESFPLTVTSAQKNPTAFYLCASSLNAGLGNQPQHFGDGTRLSIL.

The V and J genes are TRBV4-1 and TRBJ2-1; D perhaps matches TRBD2 (6 bases). This CDR3 has 17 residues. Germline-derived CDR1 and CDR2 are MGHRA and YSYEKL. Trimming left V 3 bases short and J 9 bases short, with 24 bases between. CDR3 sequence: CASSHQGSGSGVGEQFF. The CDR3 region has the DNA TGCGCCAGCAGCCACCAAGGGTCCGGGTCGGGAGTGGGTGAGCAGTTCTTC.

The chain carries TRBV7-2 and TRBJ1-2; TRBD1 aligns across 8 bases. Trimming removed 4 bases from V and 6 bases from J; junction bases left unmatched: 4. CDR3 length equals 13 residues. Germline V gene lookup returns CDR1 SGHTA and CDR2 FQGNSA. CDR3 residues: CASSYGQGNGYTF. CDR3 coding DNA: TGTGCCAGCAGCTATGGACAGGGTAATGGCTACACCTTC.

The V call is TRBV7-9, the J call TRBJ2-5; D remains unclear. The V gene's germline CDR1 is SEHNR and CDR2 FQNEAQ (reference sequence). V lost 1 base and J 1 base, leaving 10 bases between the germline ends. The CDR3 spans 15 residues. CDR3 bases: TGTGCCAGCAGCTTAGTTCCATCGGGCCAAGAGACCCAGTACTTC. Its protein is CASSLVPSGQETQYF.

The rearrangement uses TRBV4-3 and TRBJ2-1; no firm D call. From germline, CDR1 is LGHNA and CDR2 YSLEER. V dropped 0 bases and J dropped 9 bases, with 12 bases sitting between them. The CDR3 covers 14 residues. The CDR3 reads CASSQDRAVLEQFF. The CDR3 bases are TGCGCCAGCAGCCAAGATCGCGCGGTACTTGAGCAGTTCTTC.

In this sample, this clone turned up a few times. The chain employs TRBV11-2 and TRBJ2-7, with 12 nucleotides matching TRBD1. The germline V gene has CDR1 SGHAT and CDR2 FQNNGV. The CDR3 runs 14 residues. Losses at the gene ends were 4 bases for V and 6 bases for J; bases not matched to a gene: 4. The CDR3 sequence is CASSSGTGGFEQYF. Here the CDR3 DNA reads TGTGCCAGCAGCTCCGGGACAGGGGGCTTCGAGCAGTACTTC.

The chain combines TRBV27 with TRBJ2-7; 12 bases match TRBD2. The germline V gene has CDR1 MNHEY and CDR2 SMNVEV (reference sequence). The V segment lost 0 bases and the J segment 4 bases; nucleotides outside the gene matches: 4. CDR3 length: 16 amino acids. The DNA for the CDR3 is TGTGCCAGCAGTTTATCGCGGACTAGCGGGGTATACGAGCAGTACTTC. It specifies CASSLSRTSGVYEQYF.

V gene TRBV4-2 combines with J gene TRBJ2-1, with 12 bases matching TRBD2. From germline, CDR1 is LGHNA and CDR2 YNFKEQ. CDR3 length: 14 amino acids. V was pared by 0 bases and J by 15 bases, with 6 bases of the junction left unmatched. This CDR3 is CASSQERLAGDPFF. Here the CDR3 DNA reads TGTGCCAGCAGCCAAGAGCGACTAGCGGGAGACCCGTTCTTC.

The rearrangement joins TRBV15 to TRBJ2-3; 11 bases are shared with TRBD1. Germline CDR1 reads LNHNV; CDR2 reads YYDKDF (reference sequence). This CDR3 has 16 amino acids. V shed 6 bases, J shed 6 bases, and the junction held 11 bases outside the gene matches. The CDR3 protein is CATRGRTGGQVDTQYF. The CDR3 DNA is TGTGCCACCAGAGGTCGGACAGGGGGCCAGGTTGATACGCAGTATTTT.

The chain employs TRBV4-1 and TRBJ1-6, with 7 positions matching TRBD1. Germline CDR1 and CDR2: MGHRA and YSYEKL. The junction had 8 bases not matched to a gene; V was cut back by 0 bases and J by 9 bases. The CDR3 consists of 16 residues. The CDR3 DNA reads TGCGCCAGCAGCCAAGAACCGGGACAGTTTAGTTCACCCCTCCACTTT. This translates into CASSQEPGQFSSPLHF.

The chain joins TRBV6-1 to TRBJ2-2; the match to TRBD1 covers 7 bases. The CDR3 spans 15 residues. V lost 3 bases to trimming and J lost 3 bases; unmatched junction nucleotides: 4. Germline V lookup: CDR1 MNHNS, CDR2 SASEGT. CDR3 residues: CASSEGTAYTGELFF. Here the CDR3 DNA reads TGTGCCAGCAGTGAGGGGACAGCTTACACCGGGGAGCTGTTTTTT.

This clone was detected only a few times. The V gene is TRBV10-3, the J gene TRBJ1-2, with no clear D. CDR1 ENHRY and CDR2 SYGVKD come from the germline V gene. The ends were cut back, 8 bases at V and 8 bases at J, with 21 bases in the middle. This CDR3 is 14 amino acids long. CDR3 bases: TGTGCCATCTCAAGGGAGGGAGGCGGCTACGGCTACACCTTC. Translated: CAISREGGGYGYTF.

This clone was detected a few times. J is TRBJ2-3 and V is TRBV10-1; no clear D gene. CDR1 and CDR2 (germline): WNHNN, SYGVQD (reference sequence). This CDR3 is 12 amino acids long. CDR3 bases: TGCACTGGCCGAGGTCCCACAGATACGCAGTATTTT. This sequence encodes CTGRGPTDTQYF.

This clone was detected a few times. The chain's CDR3 is CASLGRGRSGELFF. CDR3 bases: TGCGCCAGCTTGGGGAGGGGTAGGTCCGGGGAGCTGTTTTTT. This rearrangement joins TRBV10-2 to TRBJ2-2, with 7 positions matching TRBD2. CDR1 is WSHSY and CDR2 is SAAADI in the germline V gene. The CDR3 consists of 14 residues. Losses at the gene ends were 8 bases for V and 6 bases for J; bases not matched to a gene: 9.

Only a few counts were recorded for this clone. The chain employs TRBV27 and TRBJ2-5; 13 nucleotides line up with TRBD2. The J call is in doubt because the DNA end fits TRBJ2-7 better. This CDR3 contains 14 residues. Per germline, CDR1 MNHEY and CDR2 SMNVEV (reference sequence). In DNA form, the CDR3 reads TGTGCCAGCTGGACTAGCGGGGGCCCCTACGAGCAGTACTTC. Residues: CASWTSGGPYEQYF.

The chain combines TRBV14 with TRBJ1-1, with a possible D match to TRBD1 (6 bases). The CDR3 spans 15 residues. From germline, CDR1 is SGHDN and CDR2 FVKESK. Between the trimmed V and J ends, which lost 5 bases and 0 bases, there was a span of 13 bases. The CDR3 region has the DNA TGTGCCAGCAGCGATACCGGGACAATGAACACTGAAGCTTTCTTT. Translating gives CASSDTGTMNTEAFF.

The V call is TRBV28, the J call TRBJ2-1, with a tentative D call TRBD2 (5 bases). Trimming removed 7 bases at V and 4 bases at J, with 11 bases between. This CDR3 is 13 amino acids long. Germline V gene sequence: CDR1 MDHEN, CDR2 SYDVKM. This CDR3 is CASTMDFYNEQFF. Written as DNA, the CDR3 is TGTGCCAGCACCATGGACTTTTACAATGAGCAGTTCTTC.

The chain joins TRBV18 to TRBJ1-1, with D possibly TRBD1 on 6 matching bases. Germline lookup yields CDR1 KGHSH and CDR2 LQKENI. The germline V and J ends were trimmed by 3 bases and 3 bases, with 17 bases remaining between them. The CDR3 consists of 16 residues. In nucleotides, the CDR3 is TGTGCCAGCTCACCTACACAGGGTCTGGGATACACTGAAGCTTTCTTT. It is translated as CASSPTQGLGYTEAFF.